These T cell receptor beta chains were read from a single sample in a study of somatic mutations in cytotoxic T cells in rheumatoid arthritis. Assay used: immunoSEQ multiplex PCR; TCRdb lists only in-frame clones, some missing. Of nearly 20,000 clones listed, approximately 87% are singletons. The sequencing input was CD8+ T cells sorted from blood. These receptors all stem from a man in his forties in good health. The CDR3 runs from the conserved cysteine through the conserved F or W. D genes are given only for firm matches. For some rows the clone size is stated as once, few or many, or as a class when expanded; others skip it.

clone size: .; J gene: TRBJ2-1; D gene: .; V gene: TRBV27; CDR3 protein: CASDRHREPYNEQFF; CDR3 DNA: TGTGCCAGCGACCGACACCGGGAACCCTACAATGAGCAGTTCTTC
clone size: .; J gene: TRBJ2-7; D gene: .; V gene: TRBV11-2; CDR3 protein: CASSLVAGINYEQYF; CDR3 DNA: TGTGCCAGCAGCTTAGTTGCAGGCATCAACTACGAGCAGTACTTC
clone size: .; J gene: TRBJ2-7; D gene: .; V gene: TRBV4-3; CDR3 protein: CASSPLNSGIYEQYF; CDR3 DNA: TGCGCCAGCAGCCCCTTAAATAGCGGCATTTACGAGCAGTACTTC
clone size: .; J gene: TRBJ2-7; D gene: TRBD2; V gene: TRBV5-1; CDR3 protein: CASSLGLAEGGSYEQYF; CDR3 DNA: TGCGCCAGCAGCTTGGGACTAGCGGAGGGCGGGTCTTACGAGCAGTACTTC
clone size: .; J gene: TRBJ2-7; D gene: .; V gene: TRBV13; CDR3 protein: CASSLVGVEGSYEQYF; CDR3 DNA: TGTGCCAGCAGCTTAGTGGGGGTCGAAGGCTCCTACGAGCAGTACTTC
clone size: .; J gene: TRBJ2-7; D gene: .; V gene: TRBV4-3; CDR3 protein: CASSQDTSPSYEQYF; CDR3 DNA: TGCGCCAGCAGCCAAGACACTAGTCCCTCCTACGAGCAGTACTTC
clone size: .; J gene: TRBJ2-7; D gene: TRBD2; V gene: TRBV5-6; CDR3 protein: CASRSILAGGYEQYF; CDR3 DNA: TGTGCCAGCAGATCAATACTAGCGGGTGGTTACGAGCAGTACTTC
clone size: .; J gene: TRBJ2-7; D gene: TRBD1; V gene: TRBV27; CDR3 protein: CASSSGTGGNEQYF; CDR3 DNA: TGTGCCAGCAGTTCCGGGACAGGGGGAAACGAGCAGTACTTC
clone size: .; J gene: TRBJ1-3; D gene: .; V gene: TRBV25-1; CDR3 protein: CASSESGPGNTIYF; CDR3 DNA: TGTGCCAGCAGTGAATCAGGACCTGGAAACACCATATATTTT
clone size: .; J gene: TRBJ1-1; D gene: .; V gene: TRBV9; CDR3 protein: CASSRDGMNTEAFF; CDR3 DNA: TGTGCCAGCAGCCGGGATGGGATGAACACTGAAGCTTTCTTT
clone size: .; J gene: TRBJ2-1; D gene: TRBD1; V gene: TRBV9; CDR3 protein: CASSVTGGSEQFF; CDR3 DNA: TGTGCCAGCAGCGTCACAGGGGGCAGTGAGCAGTTCTTC
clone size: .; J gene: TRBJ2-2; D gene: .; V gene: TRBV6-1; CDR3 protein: CASSELRYWGPGELFF; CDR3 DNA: TGTGCCAGCAGTGAATTGAGGTATTGGGGTCCCGGGGAGCTGTTTTTT
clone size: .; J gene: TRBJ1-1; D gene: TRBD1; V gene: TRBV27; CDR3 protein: CASSEGAVAFF; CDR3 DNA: TGTGCCAGCAGTGAGGGGGCGGTCGCTTTCTTT
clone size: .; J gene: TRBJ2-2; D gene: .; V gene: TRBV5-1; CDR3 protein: CASSLLSPAGELFF; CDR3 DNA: TGCGCCAGCAGCTTGCTTTCCCCGGCCGGGGAGCTGTTTTTT
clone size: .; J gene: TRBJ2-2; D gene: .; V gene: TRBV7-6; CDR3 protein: CASSLAGGGELFF; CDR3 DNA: TGTGCCAGCAGCTTAGCGGGAGGCGGGGAGCTGTTTTTT
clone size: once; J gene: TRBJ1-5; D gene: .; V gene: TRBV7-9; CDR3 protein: CASSLQGKVHNQPQHF; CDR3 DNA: TGTGCCAGCAGTCTTCAGGGAAAGGTCCACAATCAGCCCCAGCATTTT
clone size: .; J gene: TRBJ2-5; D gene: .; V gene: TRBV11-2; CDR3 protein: CASSLDVGTETQYF; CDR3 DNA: TGTGCCAGCAGCTTAGATGTGGGGACCGAGACCCAGTACTTC
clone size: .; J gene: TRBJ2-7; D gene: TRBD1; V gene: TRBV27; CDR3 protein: CASSPTEGTAYEQYF; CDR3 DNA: TGTGCCAGCAGTCCGACTGAGGGGACAGCCTACGAGCAGTACTTC
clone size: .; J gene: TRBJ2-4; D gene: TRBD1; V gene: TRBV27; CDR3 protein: CASSWRTGNIQYF; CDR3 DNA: TGTGCCAGCAGTTGGAGGACAGGGAACATTCAGTACTTC
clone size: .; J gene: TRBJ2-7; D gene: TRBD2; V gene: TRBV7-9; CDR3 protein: CASSLGVGTSGLEQYF; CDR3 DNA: TGTGCCAGCAGCTTAGGGGTGGGTACTAGCGGTCTGGAGCAGTACTTC
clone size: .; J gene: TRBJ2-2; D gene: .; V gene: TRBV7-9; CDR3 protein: CASSSTLAISANTGELFF; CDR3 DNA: TGTGCCAGCAGCTCTACCCTAGCGATCTCGGCGAACACCGGGGAGCTGTTTTTT
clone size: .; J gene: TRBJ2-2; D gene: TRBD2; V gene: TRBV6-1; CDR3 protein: CASSPIAGAAGELFF; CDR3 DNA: TGTGCCAGCAGCCCCATAGCGGGAGCGGCCGGGGAGCTGTTTTTT
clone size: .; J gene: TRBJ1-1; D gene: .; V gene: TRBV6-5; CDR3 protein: CASSSTGLAFF; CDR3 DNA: TGTGCCAGCAGTTCCACAGGGTTAGCTTTCTTT
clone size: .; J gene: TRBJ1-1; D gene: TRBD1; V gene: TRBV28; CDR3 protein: CASSDDRDSAVGAFF; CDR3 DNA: TGTGCCAGCAGTGATGACCGGGACAGTGCCGTTGGAGCTTTCTTT
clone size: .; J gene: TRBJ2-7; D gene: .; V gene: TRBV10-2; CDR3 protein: CASSNPRDVSYEQYF; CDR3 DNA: TGCGCCAGCAGCAACCCTCGGGACGTCTCCTACGAGCAGTACTTC
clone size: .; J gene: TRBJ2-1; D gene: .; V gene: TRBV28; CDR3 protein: CASSLDVKEQFF; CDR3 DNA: TGTGCCAGCAGTTTAGACGTGAAAGAGCAGTTCTTC
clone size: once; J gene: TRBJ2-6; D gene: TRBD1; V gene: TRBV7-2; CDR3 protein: CASRDRAGYPGANVLTF; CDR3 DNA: TGTGCCAGCAGGGACAGGGCAGGGTACCCTGGGGCCAACGTCCTGACTTTC
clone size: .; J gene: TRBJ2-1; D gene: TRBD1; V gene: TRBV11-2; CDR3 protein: CASSLFRTGHNEQFF; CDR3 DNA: TGTGCCAGCAGCCTATTTCGGACAGGACACAATGAGCAGTTCTTC
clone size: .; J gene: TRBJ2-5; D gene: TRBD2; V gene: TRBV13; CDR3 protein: CASSSGLAGGTQETQYF; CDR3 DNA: TGTGCCAGCAGCTCGGGACTAGCGGGAGGGACCCAAGAGACCCAGTACTTC
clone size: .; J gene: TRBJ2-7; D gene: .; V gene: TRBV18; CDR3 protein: CASSDEVSYEQYF; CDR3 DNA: TGTGCCAGCTCAGATGAGGTCTCCTACGAGCAGTACTTC
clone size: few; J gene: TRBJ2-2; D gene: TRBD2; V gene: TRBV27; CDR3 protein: CASRPGLAGPSTGELFF; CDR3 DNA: TGTGCCAGCAGACCGGGACTAGCGGGACCCTCCACCGGGGAGCTGTTTTTT
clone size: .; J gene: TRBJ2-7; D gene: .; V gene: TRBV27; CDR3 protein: CASSLTGIVHEQYF; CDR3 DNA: TGTGCCAGCAGTTTAACAGGTATTGTCCACGAGCAGTACTTC
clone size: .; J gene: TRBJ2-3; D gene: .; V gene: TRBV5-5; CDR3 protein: CASSISGSSSTDTQYF; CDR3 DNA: TGTGCCAGCAGCATTAGCGGTTCCTCTAGCACAGATACGCAGTATTTT
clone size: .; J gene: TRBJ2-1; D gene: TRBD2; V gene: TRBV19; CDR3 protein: CASSPIRGVRITYNEQFF; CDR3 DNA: TGTGCCAGTAGTCCCATACGGGGGGTCCGTATAACCTACAATGAGCAGTTCTTC
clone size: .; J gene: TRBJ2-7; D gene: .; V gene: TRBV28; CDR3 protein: CASSLIGGNPSYEQYF; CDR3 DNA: TGTGCCAGCAGTCTAATAGGTGGGAACCCCTCCTACGAGCAGTACTTC
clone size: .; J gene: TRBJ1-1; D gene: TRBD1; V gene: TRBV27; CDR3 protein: CASSLGTGTGGVWNTEAFF; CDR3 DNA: TGTGCCAGCAGTTTGGGAACTGGGACAGGGGGCGTTTGGAACACTGAAGCTTTCTTT
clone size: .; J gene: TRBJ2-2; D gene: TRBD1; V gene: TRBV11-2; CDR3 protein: CASSEWTGFTGELFF; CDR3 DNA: TGTGCCAGCAGCGAATGGACAGGTTTCACCGGGGAGCTGTTTTTT
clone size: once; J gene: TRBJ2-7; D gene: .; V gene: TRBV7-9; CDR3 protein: CASSSLPDYEQYF; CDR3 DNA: TGTGCCAGCAGCTCCCTTCCGGACTACGAGCAGTACTTC
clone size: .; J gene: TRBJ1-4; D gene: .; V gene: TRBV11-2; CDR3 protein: CASSLNRATNEKLFF; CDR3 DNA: TGTGCCAGCAGCCTAAACAGGGCAACTAATGAAAAACTGTTTTTT
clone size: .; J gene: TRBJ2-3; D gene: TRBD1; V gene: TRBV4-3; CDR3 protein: CASSQSTGGADTQYF; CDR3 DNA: TGCGCCAGCAGCCAATCGACAGGGGGCGCAGATACGCAGTATTTT
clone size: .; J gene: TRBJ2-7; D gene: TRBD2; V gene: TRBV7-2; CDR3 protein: CASSLGRLAGYYEQYF; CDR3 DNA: TGTGCCAGCAGCTTAGGGAGACTAGCGGGCTACTACGAGCAGTACTTC
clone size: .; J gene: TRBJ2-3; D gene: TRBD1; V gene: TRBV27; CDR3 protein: CASSLSFAGGWTDTQYF; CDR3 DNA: TGTGCCAGCAGTTTATCGTTTGCAGGGGGCTGGACAGATACGCAGTATTTT
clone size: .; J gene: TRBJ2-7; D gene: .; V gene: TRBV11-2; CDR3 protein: CASLPRGTAGVYEQYF; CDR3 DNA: TGTGCCAGCTTACCCCGCGGGACAGCGGGGGTCTACGAGCAGTACTTC
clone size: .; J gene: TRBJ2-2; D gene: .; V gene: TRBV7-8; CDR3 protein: CASSLGSAGVPGELFF; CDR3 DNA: TGTGCCAGCAGCTTAGGATCCGCAGGGGTTCCCGGGGAGCTGTTTTTT
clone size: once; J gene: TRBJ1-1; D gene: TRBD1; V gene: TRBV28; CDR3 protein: CASSLVTEGAGAEAFF; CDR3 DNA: TGTGCCAGCAGTTTAGTCACCGAGGGGGCAGGGGCTGAAGCTTTCTTT
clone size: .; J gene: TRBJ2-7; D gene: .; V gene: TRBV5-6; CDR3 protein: CASSLVTLFLGTNEQYF; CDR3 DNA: TGTGCCAGCAGCTTGGTCACGCTGTTTTTAGGGACCAACGAGCAGTACTTC
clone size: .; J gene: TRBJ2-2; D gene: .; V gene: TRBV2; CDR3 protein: CASSDERVNTGELFF; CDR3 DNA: TGTGCCAGCAGTGACGAGCGGGTGAACACCGGGGAGCTGTTTTTT
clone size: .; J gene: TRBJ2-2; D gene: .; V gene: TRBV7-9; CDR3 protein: CASSLVRGHTGELFF; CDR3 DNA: TGTGCCAGCAGCTTAGTCAGGGGACACACCGGGGAGCTGTTTTTT
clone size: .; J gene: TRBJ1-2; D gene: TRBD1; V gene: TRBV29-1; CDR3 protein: CSVEDTPGQMAYGYTF; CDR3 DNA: TGCAGCGTTGAAGATACTCCGGGACAGATGGCCTATGGCTACACCTTC
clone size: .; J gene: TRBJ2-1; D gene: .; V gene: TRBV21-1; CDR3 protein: CASSKGRDLSYNEQFF; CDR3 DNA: TGTGCCAGCAGCAAAGGGAGGGACCTATCCTACAATGAGCAGTTCTTC